This T cell receptor (beta chain) was documented in a study of shared T cell receptors in the human thymus (dated by TCRdb to the early 2020s). General notes on the study: The study examined how self-reactive, shared T-cell receptor alpha chains are generated in the human thymus.

Library preparation employed the immunoSEQ multiplex PCR assay. TCRdb's version of the immuneACCESS table is confined to in-frame rearrangements and falls short of the full clone set. An unresolved V gene accounts for under half of the shortfall where checked; the remainder is of unknown origin. Here the sample has over 350,000 clones; approximately 95% occur a single time. The ten biggest clones cover approximately 0.02% of the sample. A word on this clone: The clone's antigen remains unknown. Compared with germline, one end of the junction differs, possibly owing to a read error.

The receptor was derived from a human donor. Sequencing was done on a sample of thymocytes.

For the CDR3, the sequence is CASTTLWTLLF. The DNA sequence is given as TGTGCCAGCACGACCTTATGGACACTACTCTTT. The V gene is TRBV2 and the J gene is TRBJ1-1; a weak D assignment points to TRBD1 (5 bases agree). The germline V gene specifies SNHLY as CDR1 and FYNNEI as CDR2. Reading from cysteine to phenylalanine, the CDR3 counts 11 amino acids. The sequence is cut down to CDR3 DNA, 33 bases in frame from base 1.